A single sample gave rise to the 25 T cell receptor beta chains below, sequenced in a study of shared T cell receptors in the human thymus. TCRdb keeps only in-frame clones here, not all; method: immunoSEQ multiplex PCR. The table records about 660,000 clones, approximately 87% of them present only once. The data also belong to a second study, concerning human thymus T cells.

Sequencing was done on a sample of thymocytes. Receptors were obtained from a boy in the first two years of life with a congenital heart defect.

This chain uses TRBV5-4 with TRBJ2-7; TRBD2 might be the D (5 bases). This CDR3 region has 13 residues. Germline V gene lookup returns CDR1 SGHNT and CDR2 YYREEE (reference sequence). Between the trimmed V and J ends, which lost 5 bases and 5 bases, there was a span of 14 bases. The CDR3 reads CASSDSEVHEQYF. For the CDR3, the DNA is TGTGCCAGCAGTGATAGCGAGGTCCACGAGCAGTACTTC.

This clone was picked up a small number of times. The rearrangement links TRBV4-3 to TRBJ2-7; the D is unclear. The ends were cut back, 0 bases at V and 0 bases at J, with 9 bases in the middle. CDR1 LGHNA and CDR2 YSLEER come from the germline V gene. The CDR3 covers 15 residues. The CDR3 DNA reads TGCGCCAGCAGCCAAGATAGTCTTGGCTCCTACGAGCAGTACTTC. It translates to CASSQDSLGSYEQYF.

This chain joins TRBV30 and TRBJ2-3; D might be TRBD1 (7 bases). The germline gives CDR1 GTSNPN, CDR2 SVGIG (reference sequence). V was shortened by 2 bases and J by 4 bases, with 28 bases between the two germline ends. CDR3 length equals 19 residues. CDR3 residues: CAWSRKVPGGTYPPDTQYF. The CDR3 region has the DNA TGTGCCTGGAGTCGTAAGGTCCCAGGGGGGACGTACCCTCCAGATACGCAGTATTTT. The full variable domain, in which reference TRBV30 and TRBJ2-3 provide the parts outside the CDR3, is SQTIHQWPATLVQPVGSPLSLECTVEGTSNPNLYWYRQAAGRGLQLLFYSVGIGQISSEVPQNLSASRPQDRQFILSSKKLLLSDSGFYLCAWSRKVPGGTYPPDTQYFGPGTRLTVL.

The chain recombines TRBV30 with TRBJ2-1, with 9 nucleotides matching TRBD2. Germline assignment: CDR1 GTSNPN and CDR2 SVGIG (reference sequence). This CDR3 has 16 residues. V lost 0 bases, J lost 10 bases, and 13 bases stayed unmatched. The CDR3 sequence is CAWSVVREGQSGEQFF. The CDR3 DNA is TGTGCCTGGAGTGTTGTGCGGGAGGGCCAGAGTGGGGAGCAGTTCTTC.

This clone has just one count. The chain joins TRBV7-3 to TRBJ2-1, with 10 bases fitting TRBD2. The CDR3 totals 17 residues. V lost 0 bases to trimming and J lost 2 bases; unmatched junction nucleotides: 4. Germline lookup yields CDR1 SGHTA and CDR2 FQGTGA. CDR3 bases: TGTGCCAGCAGCTTAACGTCACTAGCGGGACCCTACAATGAGCAGTTCTTC. The encoded protein is CASSLTSLAGPYNEQFF.

This chain connects TRBV14 to TRBJ1-3, with D perhaps TRBD1 (6 bases). Germline V CDR1 and CDR2: SGHDN, FVKESK. V shed 1 base and J shed 4 bases, with 11 bases lying between them. The CDR3 covers 15 residues. The CDR3 region has the DNA TGTGCCAGCAGCCAAGGGTCAACAGGGGGAAACACCATATATTTT. This gives the protein CASSQGSTGGNTIYF.

The count of this clone is one. The chain has TRBV30 and TRBJ2-1; TRBD2 might be the D (6 bases). Germline V gives CDR1 GTSNPN, CDR2 SVGIG (reference sequence). The CDR3 contains 16 residues. Deletions cut 3 bases from V and 5 bases from J, with 20 bases between. CDR3 sequence (DNA): TGTGCCTGGAGCCCCCCGACTAGGATCGCCCACAATGAGCAGTTCTTC. This encodes CAWSPPTRIAHNEQFF.

The gene calls are TRBV6-4 and TRBJ2-1; perhaps TRBD2 as D (7 bases). This CDR3 spans 14 amino acids. Per germline, CDR1 MRHNA and CDR2 SNTAGT. Trimming took 6 bases from V and 8 from J, leaving 17 bases between them. In nucleotides, the CDR3 is TGTGCCAGCAGGGCCAAGGGGGGGCGGGATGAGCAGTTCTTC. It specifies CASRAKGGRDEQFF.

V is TRBV6-6 and J is TRBJ1-2; 9 nucleotides align to TRBD1. Per the germline V gene, CDR1 is MNHNY and CDR2 is SVGAGI (reference sequence). Losses at the gene ends were 6 bases for V and 6 bases for J; bases not matched to a gene: 14. The CDR3 covers 16 residues. CDR3 amino acids: CASSPDRGPPFNGYTF. CDR3 bases: TGTGCCAGCAGCCCGGACAGGGGTCCTCCCTTTAATGGCTACACCTTC.

This sequence joins TRBV6-1 and TRBJ1-5; TRBD1 agrees at 8 bases. The CDR3 extends over 17 amino acids. Germline loops: CDR1 MNHNS, CDR2 SASEGT. Trimming cost V 5 bases and J 1 base; bases outside gene matches: 10. CDR3 sequence (DNA): TGTGCCAGCAGTAAAGGGATCGGGGACAGGAGCAATCAGCCCCAGCATTTT. This translates into CASSKGIGDRSNQPQHF.

The chain employs TRBV4-2 and TRBJ2-3; D is ambiguous. The CDR3 is made up of 14 amino acids. Germline V CDR1 and CDR2: LGHNA, YNFKEQ. The germline V and J ends were trimmed by 4 bases and 7 bases, with 15 bases remaining between them. The CDR3: CASSPEATPNTQYF. CDR3 DNA: TGTGCCAGCAGCCCTGAGGCCACCCCAAATACGCAGTATTTT.

The genes are TRBV29-1 and TRBJ1-4, with 11 bases lining up with TRBD1. The CDR3 is 14 amino acids. V gave up 6 bases and J gave up 8 bases; unmatched junction bases: 8. Germline V lookup: CDR1 SQVTM, CDR2 ANQGSEA. The CDR3 here is CSVADRGREEKLFF. The CDR3 bases are TGCAGCGTGGCGGACAGGGGGCGCGAGGAAAAACTGTTTTTT.

The chain combines TRBV7-9 with TRBJ1-1, with D maybe TRBD1 (5 bases). CDR3 length equals 15 residues. V gave up 5 bases and J gave up 0 bases, with 13 bases separating them. CDR1 is SEHNR and CDR2 is FQNEAQ in the germline V gene (reference sequence). The CDR3: CASSPSGAMNTEAFF. The CDR3 nucleotides read TGTGCCAGCAGCCCTAGTGGGGCAATGAACACTGAAGCTTTCTTT. The complete variable domain, with remaining parts taken from reference TRBV7-9 and TRBJ1-1, reads DTGVSQNPRHKITKRGQNVTFRCDPISEHNRLYWYRQTLGQGPEFLTYFQNEAQLEKSRLLSDRFSAERPKGSFSTLEIQRTEQGDSAMYLCASSPSGAMNTEAFFGQGTRLTVV.

The V gene is TRBV10-3, the J gene TRBJ2-5; 13 positions agree with TRBD2. Trimming cost V 0 bases and J 2 bases; bases outside gene matches: 6. Per germline, CDR1 ENHRY and CDR2 SYGVKD. The CDR3 is 18 amino acids. As DNA, the CDR3 is TGTGCCATCAGTGAGTCGGAGACTAGCGGGAGGTGGCAAGAGACCCAGTACTTC. Its translation: CAISESETSGRWQETQYF.

The V and J genes are TRBV5-6 and TRBJ2-5; D is possibly TRBD2 (6 bases). CDR1 is SGHDT, CDR2 YYEEEE, per germline. The CDR3 runs 18 residues. Trimming stripped 1 base from V and 3 bases from J, with 22 bases between. CDR3 nucleotides: TGTGCCAGCAGCTTGCTGTGGAGGGAGTCTTTTTTGGAAGAGACCCAGTACTTC. Its translation: CASSLLWRESFLEETQYF.

The rearrangement uses TRBV4-3 and TRBJ2-7; TRBD2 matches at 11 bases. The V and J ends lost 0 bases and 6 bases, in that order; junction bases with no gene match: 7. Germline loops: CDR1 LGHNA, CDR2 YSLEER. The CDR3 has 16 amino acids. This CDR3 reads CASSQEGSGRAGEQYF. CDR3 DNA sequence: TGCGCCAGCAGCCAAGAAGGTAGCGGGAGGGCGGGCGAGCAGTACTTC.

This clone was detected a few times. The chain couples TRBV19 to TRBJ1-5; TRBD1 aligns across 8 bases. CDR1 LNHDA and CDR2 SQIVND come from the germline V gene (reference sequence). The CDR3 is 17 amino acids. After removal of 1 base from V and 6 bases from J, the junction contained 11 bases not matched to a gene. The CDR3 DNA reads TGTGCCAGTAGTATAGCGGAGCGGACAGGGCGGACTCAGCCCCAGCATTTT. Its protein is CASSIAERTGRTQPQHF.

This chain links TRBV2 with TRBJ2-7; 9 positions agree with TRBD1. Germline-derived CDR1 and CDR2 are SNHLY and FYNNEI. V gave up 7 bases and J gave up 7 bases; unmatched junction bases: 11. This CDR3 has 14 amino acids. The CDR3 DNA sequence: TGTGCCAGCACGGGACAGGGAAGGGGTTGGGAGCAGTACTTC. Protein sequence: CASTGQGRGWEQYF.

The chain carries TRBV27 and TRBJ2-7, with TRBD1 identical over 7 bases. Germline CDR1 MNHEY, CDR2 SMNVEV (reference sequence). CDR3 size: 16 residues. The V segment lost 2 bases and the J segment 5 bases; nucleotides outside the gene matches: 12. The CDR3, as DNA: TGTGCCAGCAGTTTAAGGGGACAGAGCTTCCCCAACGAGCAGTACTTC. Translation: CASSLRGQSFPNEQYF.

V gene TRBV13 combines with J gene TRBJ1-2; 11 bases match TRBD1. The ends lost 6 bases at V and 2 bases at J; junction bases unmatched: 14. The CDR3 covers 18 residues. In germline, CDR1 is PRHDT, CDR2 FYEKMQ (reference sequence). The CDR3 is CASSPKARRDRGNYGYTF. CDR3 nucleotide sequence: TGTGCCAGCAGTCCAAAGGCGCGTCGGGACAGGGGGAACTATGGCTACACCTTC.

The DNA for the CDR3 is TGTGCCAGCAGTGAAGGAGCTAAGAGCAATCAGCCCCAGCATTTT. This codes for CASSEGAKSNQPQHF. The gene calls are TRBV6-1 and TRBJ1-5; D call uncertain. Trimming shortened V by 1 base and J by 1 base, and 8 bases separated the two germline ends. Looked up from germline, CDR1 is MNHNS and CDR2 is SASEGT. CDR3 length equals 15 residues.

The chain employs TRBV30 and TRBJ1-3, with D tentatively TRBD1 (6 bases). Trimming cost V 4 bases and J 8 bases, with 18 bases left between them. Germline CDR1 reads GTSNPN; CDR2 reads SVGIG (reference sequence). This CDR3 is built from 14 residues. The CDR3 DNA reads TGTGCCTGGATCCCCCTACAGGGACGTGACACCATATATTTT. Encoded protein: CAWIPLQGRDTIYF. The full variable domain, completed using reference TRBV30 and TRBJ1-3, is SQTIHQWPATLVQPVGSPLSLECTVEGTSNPNLYWYRQAAGRGLQLLFYSVGIGQISSEVPQNLSASRPQDRQFILSSKKLLLSDSGFYLCAWIPLQGRDTIYFGEGSWLTVV.

V is TRBV5-4 and J is TRBJ1-5, with TRBD1 as a possible D gene (5 bases). CDR1 and CDR2 from the germline V gene are SGHNT and YYREEE (reference sequence). CDR3 size: 16 residues. The V gene lost 3 bases and the J gene lost 2 bases, with 15 bases spanning the gap. CDR3 DNA: TGTGCCAGCAGCTCAAATGGGGGGAGGGGCAATCAGCCCCAGCATTTT. Amino acid sequence: CASSSNGGRGNQPQHF.

The chain couples TRBV25-1 to TRBJ1-2; D remains unclear. The V and J ends lost 3 bases and 0 bases respectively, with 5 bases between them. CDR1 and CDR2 from the germline V gene are MGHDK and SYGVNS. The CDR3 runs to 13 residues. CDR3 nucleotide sequence: TGTGCCAGCAGTGATTTCGCTAACTATGGCTACACCTTC. Its protein product is CASSDFANYGYTF.

J is TRBJ2-7 and V is TRBV4-1; tentatively, D is TRBD2 (6 bases). Germline assignment: CDR1 MGHRA and CDR2 YSYEKL. CDR3 length: 17 residues. Trimming shortened V by 4 bases and J by 3 bases, and 22 bases separated the two germline ends. CDR3 coding DNA: TGCGCCAGCAGCCCCGTTAGCGGAGGACCTAGGAGCTACGAGCAGTACTTC. This sequence encodes CASSPVSGGPRSYEQYF.